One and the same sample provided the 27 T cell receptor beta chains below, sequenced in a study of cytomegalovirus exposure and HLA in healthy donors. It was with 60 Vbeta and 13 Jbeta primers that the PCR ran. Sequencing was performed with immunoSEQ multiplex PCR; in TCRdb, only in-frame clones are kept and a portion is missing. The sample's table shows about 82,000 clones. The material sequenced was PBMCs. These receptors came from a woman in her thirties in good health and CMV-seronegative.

The CDR3: CASSPAGAEGNEQFF. The CDR3 DNA reads TGTGCCAGCTCACCCGCGGGGGCGGAAGGGAATGAGCAGTTCTTC. The gene calls are TRBV18 and TRBJ2-1; D is perhaps TRBD2 (7 bases). Germline V gene lookup returns CDR1 KGHSH and CDR2 LQKENI. The CDR3 loop spans 15 amino acids. Deletions cut 3 bases from V and 7 bases from J, with 16 bases between.

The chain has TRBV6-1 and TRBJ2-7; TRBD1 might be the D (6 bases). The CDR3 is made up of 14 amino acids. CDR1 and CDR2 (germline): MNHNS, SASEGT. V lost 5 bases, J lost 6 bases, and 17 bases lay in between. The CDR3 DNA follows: TGTGCCAGCAGTCGGACAGTTGTATCCGGCGAGCAGTACTTC. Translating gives CASSRTVVSGEQYF.

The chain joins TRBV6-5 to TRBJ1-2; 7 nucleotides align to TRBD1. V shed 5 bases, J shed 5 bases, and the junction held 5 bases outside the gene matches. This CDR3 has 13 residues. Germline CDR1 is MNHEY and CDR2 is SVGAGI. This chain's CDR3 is CASSQGVRYGYTF. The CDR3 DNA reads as TGTGCCAGCAGTCAGGGGGTGAGGTATGGCTACACCTTC.

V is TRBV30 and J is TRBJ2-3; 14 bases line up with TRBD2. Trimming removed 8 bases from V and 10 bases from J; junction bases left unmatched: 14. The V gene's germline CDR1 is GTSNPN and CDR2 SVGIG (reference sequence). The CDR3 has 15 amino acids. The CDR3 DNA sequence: TGTGCCGGGGGGGGCACGGGACTAGCGGGAGAGGCGCAGTATTTT. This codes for CAGGGTGLAGEAQYF. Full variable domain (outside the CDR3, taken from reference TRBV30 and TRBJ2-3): SQTIHQWPATLVQPVGSPLSLECTVEGTSNPNLYWYRQAAGRGLQLLFYSVGIGQISSEVPQNLSASRPQDRQFILSSKKLLLSDSGFYLCAGGGTGLAGEAQYFGPGTRLTVL.

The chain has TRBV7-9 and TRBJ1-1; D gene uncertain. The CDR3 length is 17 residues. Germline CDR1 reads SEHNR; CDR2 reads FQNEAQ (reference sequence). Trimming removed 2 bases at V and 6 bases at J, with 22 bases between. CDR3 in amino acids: CASSLNPEDPSIAEAFF. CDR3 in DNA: TGTGCCAGCAGCTTAAACCCGGAGGATCCCTCAATCGCTGAAGCTTTCTTT.

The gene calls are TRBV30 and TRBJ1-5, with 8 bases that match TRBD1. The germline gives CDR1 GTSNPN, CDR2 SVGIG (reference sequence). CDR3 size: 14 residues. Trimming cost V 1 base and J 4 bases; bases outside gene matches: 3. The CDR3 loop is CAWSATGANQPQHF. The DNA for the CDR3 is TGTGCCTGGAGTGCGACAGGGGCTAATCAGCCCCAGCATTTT.

The CDR3 nucleotides are TGCGCCAGCAGCTTTGATACAGGGGCCGGGGGAGGCTACACCTTC. Encoded protein: CASSFDTGAGGGYTF. The chain joins TRBV5-1 to TRBJ1-2; TRBD1 matches 7 bases. The V gene end was trimmed by 2 bases and the J gene end by 8 bases; junction bases not matched to a gene: 12. The CDR3 spans 15 residues. Germline CDR1 is SGHRS and CDR2 is YFSETQ.

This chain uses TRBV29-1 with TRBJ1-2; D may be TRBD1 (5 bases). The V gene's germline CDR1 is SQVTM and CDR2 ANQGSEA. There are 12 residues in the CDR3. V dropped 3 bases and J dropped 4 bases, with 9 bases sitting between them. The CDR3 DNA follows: TGCAGCGTTGAGGGTGACAGCTATGGCTACACCTTC. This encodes CSVEGDSYGYTF.

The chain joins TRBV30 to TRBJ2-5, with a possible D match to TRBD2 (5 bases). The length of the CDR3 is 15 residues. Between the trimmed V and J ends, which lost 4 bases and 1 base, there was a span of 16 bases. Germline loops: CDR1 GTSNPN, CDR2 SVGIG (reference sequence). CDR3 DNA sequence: TGTGCCTGGACCTCTCTTGGCGGGTTCCAAGAGACCCAGTACTTC. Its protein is CAWTSLGGFQETQYF.

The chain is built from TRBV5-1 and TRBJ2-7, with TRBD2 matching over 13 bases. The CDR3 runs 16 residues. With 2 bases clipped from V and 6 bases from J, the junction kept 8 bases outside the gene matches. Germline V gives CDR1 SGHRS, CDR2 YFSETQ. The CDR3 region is CASSLGLAGVLGEQYF. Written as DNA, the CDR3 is TGCGCCAGCAGCTTAGGACTAGCGGGAGTTCTTGGCGAGCAGTACTTC.

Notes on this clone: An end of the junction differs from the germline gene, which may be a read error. The CDR3 is CAWMEGWDTEDFF. Here the CDR3 DNA reads TGTGCCTGGATGGAAGGGTGGGACACTGAAGATTTCTTT. J is TRBJ1-1 and V is TRBV30; tentatively, D is TRBD1 (6 bases). This CDR3 region has 13 residues. Germline V gene lookup returns CDR1 GTSNPN and CDR2 SVGIG (reference sequence).

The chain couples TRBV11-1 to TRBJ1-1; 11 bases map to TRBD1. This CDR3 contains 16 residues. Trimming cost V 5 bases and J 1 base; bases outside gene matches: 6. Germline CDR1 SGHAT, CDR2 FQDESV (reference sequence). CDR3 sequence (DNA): TGTGCCAGCAGCGCAGGGACAGGGGGGAGGAACACTGAAGCTTTCTTT. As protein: CASSAGTGGRNTEAFF.

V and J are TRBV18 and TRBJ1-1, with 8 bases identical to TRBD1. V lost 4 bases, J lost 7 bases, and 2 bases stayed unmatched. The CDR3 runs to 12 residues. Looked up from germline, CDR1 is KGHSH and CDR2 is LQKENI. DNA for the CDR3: TGTGCCAGCTCACTTGGACAGGGTGAAGCTTTCTTT. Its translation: CASSLGQGEAFF.

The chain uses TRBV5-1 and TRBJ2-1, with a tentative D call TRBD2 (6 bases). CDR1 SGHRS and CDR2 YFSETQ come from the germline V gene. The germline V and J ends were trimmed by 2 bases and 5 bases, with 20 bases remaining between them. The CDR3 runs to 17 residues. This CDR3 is CASSLRPSGGADNEQFF. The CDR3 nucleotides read TGCGCCAGCAGCTTAAGGCCCAGCGGAGGGGCCGACAATGAGCAGTTCTTC. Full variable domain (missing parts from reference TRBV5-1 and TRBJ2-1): KAGVTQTPRYLIKTRGQQVTLSCSPISGHRSVSWYQQTPGQGLQFLFEYFSETQRNKGNFPGRFSGRQFSNSRSEMNVSTLELGDSALYLCASSLRPSGGADNEQFFGPGTRLTVL.

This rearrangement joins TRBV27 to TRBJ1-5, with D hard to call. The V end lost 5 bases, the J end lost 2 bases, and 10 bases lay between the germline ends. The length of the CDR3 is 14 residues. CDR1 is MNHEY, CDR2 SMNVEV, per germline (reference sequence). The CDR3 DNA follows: TGTGCCAGCAGTGACCGGCTAGGCAATCAGCCCCAGCATTTT. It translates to CASSDRLGNQPQHF.

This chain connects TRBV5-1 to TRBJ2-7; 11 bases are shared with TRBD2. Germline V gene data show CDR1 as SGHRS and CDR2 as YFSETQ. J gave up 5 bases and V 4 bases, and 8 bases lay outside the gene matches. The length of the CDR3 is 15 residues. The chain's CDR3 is CASSEVLAGVHEQYF. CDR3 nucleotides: TGCGCCAGCAGCGAAGTACTAGCGGGAGTGCACGAGCAGTACTTC.

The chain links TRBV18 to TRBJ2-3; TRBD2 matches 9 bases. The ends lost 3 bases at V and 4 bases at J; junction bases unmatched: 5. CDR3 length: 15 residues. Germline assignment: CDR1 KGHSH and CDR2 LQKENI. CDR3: CASSPTSGRADTQYF. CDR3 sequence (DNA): TGTGCCAGCTCACCGACTAGCGGACGTGCAGATACGCAGTATTTT.

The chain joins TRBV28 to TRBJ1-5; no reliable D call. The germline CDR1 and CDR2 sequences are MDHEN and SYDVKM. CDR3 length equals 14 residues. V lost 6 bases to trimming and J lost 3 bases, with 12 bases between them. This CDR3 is CASSRTGNNQPQHF. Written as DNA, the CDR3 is TGTGCCAGCAGCCGGACGGGAAACAATCAGCCCCAGCATTTT.

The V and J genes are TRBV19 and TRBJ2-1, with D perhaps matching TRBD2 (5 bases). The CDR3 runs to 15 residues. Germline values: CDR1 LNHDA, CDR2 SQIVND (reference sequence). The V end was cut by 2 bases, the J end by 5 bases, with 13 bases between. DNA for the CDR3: TGTGCCAGTAGTATATCTTTTGGGCGGGACAATGAGCAGTTCTTC. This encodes CASSISFGRDNEQFF. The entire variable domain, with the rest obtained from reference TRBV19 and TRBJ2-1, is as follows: DGGITQSPKYLFRKEGQNVTLSCEQNLNHDAMYWYRQDPGQGLRLIYYSQIVNDFQKGDIAEGYSVSREKKESFPLTVTSAQKNPTAFYLCASSISFGRDNEQFFGPGTRLTVL.

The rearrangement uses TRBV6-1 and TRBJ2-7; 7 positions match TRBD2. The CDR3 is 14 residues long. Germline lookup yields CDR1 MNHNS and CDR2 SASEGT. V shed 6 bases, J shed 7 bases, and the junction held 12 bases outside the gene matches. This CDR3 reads CASRMGGGPREQYF. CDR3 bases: TGTGCCAGCAGGATGGGGGGAGGGCCCAGGGAGCAGTACTTC.

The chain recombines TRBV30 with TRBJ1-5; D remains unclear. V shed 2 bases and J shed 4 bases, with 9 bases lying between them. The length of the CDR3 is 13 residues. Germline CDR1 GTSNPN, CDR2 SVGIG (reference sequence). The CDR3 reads CAWSPPENQPQHF. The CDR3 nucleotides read TGTGCCTGGAGTCCCCCCGAGAATCAGCCCCAGCATTTT.

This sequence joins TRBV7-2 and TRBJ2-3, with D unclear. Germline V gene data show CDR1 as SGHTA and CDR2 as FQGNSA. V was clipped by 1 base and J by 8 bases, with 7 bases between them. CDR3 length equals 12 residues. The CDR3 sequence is CASSLVVFTQYF. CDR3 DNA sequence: TGTGCCAGCAGCTTAGTAGTCTTTACGCAGTATTTT. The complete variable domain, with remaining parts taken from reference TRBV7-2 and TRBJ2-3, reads GAGVSQSPSNKVTEKGKDVELRCDPISGHTALYWYRQSLGQGLEFLIYFQGNSAPDKSGLPSDRFSAERTGGSVSTLTIQRTQQEDSAVYLCASSLVVFTQYFGPGTRLTVL.

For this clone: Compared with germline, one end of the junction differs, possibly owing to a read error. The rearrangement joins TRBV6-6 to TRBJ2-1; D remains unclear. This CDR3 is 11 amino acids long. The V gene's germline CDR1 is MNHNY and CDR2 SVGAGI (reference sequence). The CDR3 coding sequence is TGTGCCGGCAGTCTGAGCAATGAGCAGTTCTTC. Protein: CAGSLSNEQFF.

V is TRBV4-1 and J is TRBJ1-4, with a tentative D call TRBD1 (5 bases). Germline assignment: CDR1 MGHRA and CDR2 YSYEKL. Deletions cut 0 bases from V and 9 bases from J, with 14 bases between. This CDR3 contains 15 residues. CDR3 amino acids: CASSQDGDSFQKLFF. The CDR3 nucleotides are TGCGCCAGCAGCCAAGATGGTGACAGCTTCCAAAAACTGTTTTTT.

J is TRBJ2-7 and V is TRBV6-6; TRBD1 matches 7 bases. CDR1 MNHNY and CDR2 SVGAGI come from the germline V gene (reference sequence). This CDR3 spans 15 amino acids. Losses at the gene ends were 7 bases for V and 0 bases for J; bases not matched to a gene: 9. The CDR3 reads CASTISTGSSYEQYF. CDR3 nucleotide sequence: TGTGCCAGCACCATTTCGACAGGGAGCTCCTACGAGCAGTACTTC.

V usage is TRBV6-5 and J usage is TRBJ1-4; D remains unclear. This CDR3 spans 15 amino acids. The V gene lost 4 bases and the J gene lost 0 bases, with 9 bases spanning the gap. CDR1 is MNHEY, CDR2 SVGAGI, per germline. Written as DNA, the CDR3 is TGTGCCAGCAGTTTTGGGGAGGCAACTAATGAAAAACTGTTTTTT. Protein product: CASSFGEATNEKLFF.

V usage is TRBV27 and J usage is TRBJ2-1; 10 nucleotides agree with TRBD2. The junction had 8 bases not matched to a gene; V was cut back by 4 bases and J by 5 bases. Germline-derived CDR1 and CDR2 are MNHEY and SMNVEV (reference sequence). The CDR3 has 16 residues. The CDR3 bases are TGTGCCAGCAGTTCGTTAGCGGGAGGTTTCGACAATGAGCAGTTCTTC. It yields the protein CASSSLAGGFDNEQFF.